A single sample is the source of the 9 T cell receptor beta chains below, sequenced in a study of T cell responses to AZD1222 COVID-19 vaccine. Clones were sequenced by immunoSEQ multiplex PCR, and TCRdb holds only the in-frame ones, with some missing. The sample includes 100,000 to 150,000 clones, 87% seen only once; the top ten take roughly 10%. The input for sequencing was peripheral blood, taken on day 0 of AZD1222 vaccination. The receptor source for this set is an adult in good health.

The chain joins TRBV6-2 or TRBV6-3 to TRBJ1-5; 7 bases are shared with TRBD1. The CDR3 contains 16 residues. With 6 bases clipped from V and 0 bases from J, the junction kept 8 bases outside the gene matches. Germline CDR1 is MNHEY and CDR2 is SVGEGT. The CDR3 coding sequence is TGTGCCAGCAGCTCGACAGGGTCCTATAGCAATCAGCCCCAGCATTTT. Translated: CASSSTGSYSNQPQHF.

This clone occurred a few times. The chain recombines TRBV18 with TRBJ2-3, with D maybe TRBD1 (6 bases). Germline V gives CDR1 KGHSH, CDR2 LQKENI. Trimming took 2 bases from V and 3 from J, leaving 6 bases between them. CDR3 length: 13 amino acids. The CDR3, as DNA: TGTGCCAGCTCACCAGGACAGACAGATACGCAGTATTTT. This sequence encodes CASSPGQTDTQYF.

The chain employs TRBV5-1 and TRBJ2-1; no firm D call. The CDR3 covers 16 residues. The ends were cut back, 0 bases at V and 4 bases at J, with 14 bases in the middle. CDR1 and CDR2 from the germline V gene are SGHRS and YFSETQ. The CDR3 DNA is TGCGCCAGCAGCTTGGCCGAGTTACTCGGTTACAATGAGCAGTTCTTC. Translated: CASSLAELLGYNEQFF.

The chain has TRBV3-1 (or the pseudogene TRBV3-2) and TRBJ1-2; D might be TRBD1 (5 bases). Germline V CDR1 and CDR2: LGHDT, YNNKEL (reference sequence). The germline V and J ends were trimmed by 2 bases and 0 bases, with 13 bases remaining between them. The CDR3 is 16 residues long. For the CDR3, the DNA is TGTGCCAGCAGCCAATTATCGGGGCGATCTAACTATGGCTACACCTTC. Translation gives CASSQLSGRSNYGYTF.

The gene calls are TRBV7-6 and TRBJ1-1; D remains unclear. The ends were cut back, 6 bases at V and 2 bases at J, with 19 bases in the middle. The CDR3 has 16 amino acids. CDR1 is SGHVS, CDR2 FNYEAQ, per germline. For the CDR3, the DNA is TGTGCCAGCAGTGAGCCCCTGGGAGGGATTAACACTGAAGCTTTCTTT. It translates to CASSEPLGGINTEAFF.

This clone was seen a handful of times. The chain employs TRBV6-2 or TRBV6-3 and TRBJ1-6, with a tentative D call TRBD1 (5 bases). The V gene's germline CDR1 is MNHEY and CDR2 SVGEGT. This CDR3 spans 16 amino acids. Between the trimmed V and J ends, which lost 4 bases and 6 bases, there was a span of 16 bases. The CDR3 sequence: CASSSTPGRLNSPLHF. DNA for the CDR3: TGTGCCAGCAGTTCCACACCGGGACGGCTTAATTCACCCCTCCACTTT.

The chain links TRBV7-8 to TRBJ1-3; the D is unclear. CDR3 length equals 12 residues. Germline V gene lookup returns CDR1 SGHVS and CDR2 FQNEAQ. V was trimmed by 5 bases and J by 7 bases, leaving 9 bases between them. The CDR3 is CASSLQRNTIYF. The CDR3 bases are TGTGCCAGCAGCCTCCAGCGTAACACCATATATTTT.

This sequence joins TRBV3-1 (or the pseudogene TRBV3-2) and TRBJ1-1; D is undetermined. The V end was cut by 1 base, the J end by 7 bases, with 16 bases between. CDR1 is LGHDT, CDR2 YNNKEL, per germline (reference sequence). The CDR3 extends over 15 amino acids. The CDR3 here is CASSQAGGAGREAFF. The CDR3 DNA follows: TGTGCCAGCAGCCAAGCTGGTGGAGCGGGCCGTGAAGCTTTCTTT.

The chain carries TRBV29-1 and TRBJ1-2; D is possibly TRBD1 (5 bases). Looked up from germline, CDR1 is SQVTM and CDR2 is ANQGSEA. V was shortened by 4 bases and J by 4 bases, with 25 bases between the two germline ends. CDR3 length equals 17 residues. The CDR3 sequence: CSVVTGNLKGRGYGYTF. The CDR3 region has the DNA TGCAGCGTTGTAACAGGAAACCTTAAAGGTCGAGGCTATGGCTACACCTTC.